This is a list of T cell receptor beta chains from one sample in a study of regulatory T cells in long-lasting Graves disease. TCRdb reprocessed the multiplex PCR reads with MiXCR, giving one entry per CDR3 protein. The sample contains about 450,000 distinct CDR3 sequences, about 16% of which appear only once. Separately, the same data were catalogued under a study of T cells in Graves' hyperthyroidism and ophthalmopathy.

The specimen was peripheral blood mononuclear cells (PBMCs), collected at new diagnosis, from a patient treated with antithyroid drugs. The receptors were gathered from a woman aged 25 to 39 with Graves disease. Each CDR3 is given with its conserved first and last residue. A D gene is named only where the DNA matches it firmly. Rows may omit the clone size; those that give it use once, few, many or a size class.

.,TRBV6-1,TRBJ1-2,many,CASSPGGIYGYTF,TGTGCCAGCAGTCCGGGGGGGATCTATGGCTACACCTTC
.,TRBV3-1,TRBJ1-5,many,CASSQRAHQPQHF,TGTGCCAGCAGCCAGCGGGCTCATCAGCCCCAGCATTTT
TRBD2,TRBV11-3,TRBJ2-1,many,CASSLTSGSYVEQFF,TGTGCCAGCAGCTTGACTAGCGGGAGTTATGTTGAGCAGTTCTTC
TRBD1,TRBV5-6,TRBJ2-2,.,CASSLADRATGELFF,TGTGCCAGCAGCTTGGCGGACAGGGCCACCGGGGAGCTGTTTTTT
.,TRBV27,TRBJ2-5,many,CASSFGATGETQYF,TGTGCCAGCAGTTTTGGAGCTACCGGAGAGACCCAGTACTTC
TRBD2,TRBV12-3/TRBV12-4,TRBJ2-1,.,CASSFATSGYEQFF,TGTGCCAGCAGTTTCGCGACTAGCGGGTATGAGCAGTTCTTC
.,TRBV29-1,TRBJ2-5,many,CSVKLRLVSMETQYF,TGCAGCGTTAAACTTAGGCTCGTAAGCATGGAGACCCAGTACTTC
.,TRBV13,TRBJ2-1,few,CASFSGLQRNEQFF,TGTGCCAGCTTCAGCGGGCTCCAACGCAATGAGCAGTTCTTC
TRBD1,TRBV20-1,TRBJ1-5,.,CSARSFDRVVQPQHF,TGCAGTGCTAGAAGTTTCGACAGGGTAGTTCAGCCCCAGCATTTT
.,TRBV6-2/TRBV6-3,TRBJ2-7,.,CASSYSGSTGFSYEQYF,TGTGCCAGCAGTTACTCGGGTTCTACGGGTTTCTCCTACGAGCAGTACTTC
.,TRBV27,TRBJ2-2,.,CASYRLNTGELFF,TGTGCCAGTTACCGATTGAACACCGGGGAGCTGTTTTTT
TRBD2,TRBV10-3,TRBJ2-2,many,CAISVWLAGGDTGELFF,TGTGCCATCAGTGTGTGGTTAGCGGGAGGCGACACCGGGGAGCTGTTTTTT
.,TRBV12-3/TRBV12-4,TRBJ2-7,many,CASSYSLSGSYEQYF,TGTGCCAGCAGTTACTCACTTAGCGGAAGCTACGAGCAGTACTTC
TRBD1,TRBV5-1,TRBJ1-1,many,CASSQGQQNTEAFF,TGTGCCAGCAGTCAGGGACAGCAGAACACTGAAGCTTTCTTT
TRBD2,TRBV12-3/TRBV12-4,TRBJ2-5,many,CASVGGEETQYF,TGTGCCAGCGTTGGGGGGGAAGAGACCCAGTACTTC
.,TRBV15,TRBJ2-7,many,CATSRDQVVSSYEQYF,TGTGCCACCAGCAGAGACCAGGTCGTCAGCTCCTACGAGCAGTACTTC
.,TRBV28,TRBJ1-1,.,CATWTRNTEAFF,TGTGCCACATGGACCAGAAACACTGAAGCTTTCTTT
TRBD2,TRBV20-1,TRBJ2-1,many,CSARNQRGYNEQFF,TGCAGTGCTAGAAACCAGCGGGGCTACAATGAGCAGTTCTTC
.,TRBV12-3/TRBV12-4,TRBJ2-2,many,CASSYLGGELFF,TGTGCCAGCAGTTATTTGGGCGGGGAGCTGTTTTTT
TRBD1,TRBV27,TRBJ1-1,.,CASSSDRGRPVFTEAFF,TGTGCCAGCAGTTCGGACAGGGGGCGGCCGGTCTTCACTGAAGCTTTCTTT
TRBD2,TRBV10-3,TRBJ2-1,.,CAISDGREVDNEQFF,TGTGCCATCAGTGATGGGCGGGAGGTCGACAATGAGCAGTTCTTC
TRBD1,TRBV18,TRBJ2-4,many,CASSPPSGQAKNIQYF,TGTGCCAGCTCACCACCGTCGGGACAGGCCAAAAACATTCAGTACTTC
TRBD2,TRBV20-1,TRBJ2-1,many,CSASGVLAGVRNPGNEQFF,TGCAGTGCTAGCGGGGTACTAGCGGGAGTCCGTAATCCGGGAAATGAGCAGTTCTTC
TRBD1,TRBV6-2/TRBV6-3,TRBJ1-2,many,CASTRTGDYGYTF,TGTGCCAGCACCAGGACAGGCGATTATGGCTACACCTTC
TRBD1,TRBV28,TRBJ1-1,many,CASSSPTGANTEAFF,TGTGCCAGCAGTTCTCCGACAGGGGCGAACACTGAAGCTTTCTTT
TRBD2,TRBV13,TRBJ2-3,few,CASSLGLAGWTDTQYF,TGTGCCAGCAGCTTAGGCCTAGCGGGATGGACAGATACGCAGTATTTT
.,TRBV27,TRBJ2-7,few,CASSRVEWDREQYF,TGTGCCAGCAGTCGGGTCGAGTGGGATCGCGAGCAGTACTTC
.,TRBV2,TRBJ1-4,many,CASRPDSRNEKLFF,TGTGCCAGCAGACCCGACTCACGTAATGAAAAACTGTTTTTT
.,TRBV24-1,TRBJ1-1,few,CATSDLPPNTEAFF,TGTGCCACCAGTGATTTGCCACCTAACACTGAAGCTTTCTTT